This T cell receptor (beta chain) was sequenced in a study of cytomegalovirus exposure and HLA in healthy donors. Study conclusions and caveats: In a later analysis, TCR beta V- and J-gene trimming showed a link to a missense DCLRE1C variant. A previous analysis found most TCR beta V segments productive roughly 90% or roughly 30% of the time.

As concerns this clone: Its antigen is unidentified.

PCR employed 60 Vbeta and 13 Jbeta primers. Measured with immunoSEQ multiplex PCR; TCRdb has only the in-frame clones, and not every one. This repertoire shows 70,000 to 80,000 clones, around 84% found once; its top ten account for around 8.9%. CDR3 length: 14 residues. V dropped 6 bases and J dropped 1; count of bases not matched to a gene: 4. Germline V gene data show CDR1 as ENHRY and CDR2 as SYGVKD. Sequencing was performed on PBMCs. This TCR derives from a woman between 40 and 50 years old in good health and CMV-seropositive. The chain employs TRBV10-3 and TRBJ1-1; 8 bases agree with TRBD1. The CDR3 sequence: CAISPQGGNTEAFF. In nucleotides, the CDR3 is TGTGCCATCAGCCCACAGGGGGGGAACACTGAAGCTTTCTTT.